The sequence of this T cell receptor (beta chain) was determined in a study of T-cell reconstitution after alpha-beta-depleted transplantation in children. For this clonotype: The antigen is not known.

The CDR3 runs to 13 residues. Trimming cost V 0 bases and J 7 bases, with 10 bases left between them. Germline lookup yields CDR1 SGDLS and CDR2 YYNGEE. Study findings and constraints: Surviving recipient T cells and intrathymic progenitors accounted for some patients' high TCRbeta diversity at day 60. Newly made T cells mostly supplied T-cell counts and diversity one year after transplant. About two months after transplant, alpha-beta T cells reportedly came from several hundred expanded graft clones.

The authors prepared the TCRbeta library with unique molecular identifiers. TCRdb reprocessed the PCR reads via MiXCR and lists one record per CDR3 protein. The sample comprises about 580,000 distinct CDR3 sequences, 23% of which are singletons, and around 14% rests with the top ten. The chain joins TRBV9 to TRBJ1-1, with unresolved D. This specimen consisted of PBMCs, mostly from graft donor cells, obtained 360 days after TCRalphabeta/CD19-depleted stem cell transplant. This receptor was taken from a boy under three years old who had a stem cell transplant for acute myeloid leukemia, so the T cells may come from the graft donor. The CDR3 region has the DNA TGTGCCAGCAGCGTAGAAGGCAGCTTTGAAGCTTTCTTT. It is translated as CASSVEGSFEAFF.